This T cell receptor beta chain was sequenced during a study of beta chain features in type 1 diabetes. The investigators reverse transcribed all of the isolated RNA, so they sequenced expressed TCRB transcripts. Clones were read by immunoSEQ multiplex PCR, and TCRdb kept only the in-frame ones, dropping some. Of about 200,000 clones in the sample, approximately 11% are singletons; the top ten hold approximately 1.5%. Germline lookup yields CDR1 SEHNR and CDR2 FQNEAQ (reference sequence). V was trimmed by 1 base and J by 4 bases, leaving 10 bases between them. The CDR3 runs to 14 residues. Overall study results and limits: Compared to healthy donors, patients appeared to have naive, central memory and Treg TCRB repertoires that were more alike.

Donors contributed one heparinised blood draw apiece, averaging approximately 120 mL. This clone was seen a few times. Its specificity is unknown. Material: central memory CD4+ T cells from blood. This chain uses TRBV7-9 with TRBJ2-5; no definite D call. The TCR was taken from a young man in good health. Here the CDR3 DNA reads TGTGCCAGCAGCTTAGGGGTATCCTCAGAGACCCAGTACTTC. Translation gives CASSLGVSSETQYF.